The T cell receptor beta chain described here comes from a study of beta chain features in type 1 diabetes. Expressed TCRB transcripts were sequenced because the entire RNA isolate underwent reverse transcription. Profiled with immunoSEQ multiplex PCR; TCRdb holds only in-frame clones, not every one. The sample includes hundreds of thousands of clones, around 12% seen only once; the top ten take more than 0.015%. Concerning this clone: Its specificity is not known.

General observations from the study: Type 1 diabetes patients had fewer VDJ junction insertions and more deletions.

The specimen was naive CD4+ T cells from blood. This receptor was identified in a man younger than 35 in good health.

The CDR3 nucleotides read TGTGCCATCAGTGACGGAACAGGAGCCAAAAACATTCAGTACTTC. It is translated as CAISDGTGAKNIQYF. The genes are TRBV10-3 and TRBJ2-4; perhaps TRBD1 as D (5 bases). Deletions cut 3 bases from V and 0 bases from J, with 9 bases between. The CDR3 is 15 residues long. Germline V lookup: CDR1 ENHRY, CDR2 SYGVKD.